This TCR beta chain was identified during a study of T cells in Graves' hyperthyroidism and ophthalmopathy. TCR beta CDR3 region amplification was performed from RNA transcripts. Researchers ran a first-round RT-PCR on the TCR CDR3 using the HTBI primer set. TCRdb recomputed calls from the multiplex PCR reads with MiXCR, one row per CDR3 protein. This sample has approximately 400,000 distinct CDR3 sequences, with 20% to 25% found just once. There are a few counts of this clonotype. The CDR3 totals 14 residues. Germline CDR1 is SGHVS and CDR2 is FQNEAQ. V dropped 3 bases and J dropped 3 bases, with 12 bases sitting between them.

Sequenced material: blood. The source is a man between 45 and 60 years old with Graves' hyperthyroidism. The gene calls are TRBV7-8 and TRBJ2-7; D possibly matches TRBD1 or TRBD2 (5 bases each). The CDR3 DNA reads TGTGCCAGCAGCTTGGGGACCGTCGTCTACGAGCAGTACTTC. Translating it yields CASSLGTVVYEQYF.